This T cell receptor (beta chain) was identified in a study of patients and donors after allogeneic stem cell transplantation. The CDR3 covers 13 residues. V lost 2 bases to trimming and J lost 4 bases, with 10 bases between them. Looked up from germline, CDR1 is DFQATT and CDR2 is SNEGSKA (reference sequence). TCRdb fed the RT-PCR reads into MiXCR, producing one record per CDR3 protein. The top ten clones hold around 27% of a sample with 100,000 to 120,000 distinct CDR3 sequences, approximately 35% of them seen once. The TCR originated in a human donor who was either an allogeneic HSCT recipient or a stem cell or donor lymphocyte infusion donor (not recorded which). It is not recorded whose cells these are; they may come from a transplant donor. The sample was blood, either unsorted or a sorted T cell fraction (not recorded which). This rearrangement joins TRBV20-1 to TRBJ2-3; TRBD1 might be the D (5 bases). CDR3 residues: CSARRGLSDTQYF. CDR3 sequence (DNA): TGCAGTGCTAGAAGGGGCCTCTCAGATACGCAGTATTTT.